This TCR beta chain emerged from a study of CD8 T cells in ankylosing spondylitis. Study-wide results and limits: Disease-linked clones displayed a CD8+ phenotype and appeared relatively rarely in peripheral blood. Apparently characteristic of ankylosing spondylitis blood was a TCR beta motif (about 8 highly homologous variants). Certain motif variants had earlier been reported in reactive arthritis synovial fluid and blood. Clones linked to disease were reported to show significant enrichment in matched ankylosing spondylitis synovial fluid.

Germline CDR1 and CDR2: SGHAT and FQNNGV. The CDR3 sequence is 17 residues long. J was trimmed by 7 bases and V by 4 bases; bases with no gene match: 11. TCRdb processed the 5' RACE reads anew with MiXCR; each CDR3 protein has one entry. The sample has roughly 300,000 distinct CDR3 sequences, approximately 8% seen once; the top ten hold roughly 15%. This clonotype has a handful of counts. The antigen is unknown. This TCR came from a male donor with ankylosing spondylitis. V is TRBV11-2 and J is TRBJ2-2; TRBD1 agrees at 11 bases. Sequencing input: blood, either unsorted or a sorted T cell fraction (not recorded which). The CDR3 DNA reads TGTGCCAGCAGCTCAACTCGGACAGGGGGCTTTCACGGGGAGCTGTTTTTT. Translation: CASSSTRTGGFHGELFF.